One sample yielded the 30 T cell receptor beta chains listed below, sequenced in a study of T cells in Graves' hyperthyroidism and ophthalmopathy. Researchers amplified the TCR beta CDR3 regions from RNA transcripts. A first-round RT-PCR of the TCR CDR3 used the HTBI primer set. TCRdb reprocessed the multiplex PCR reads with MiXCR, giving one entry per CDR3 protein. Of roughly 500,000 distinct CDR3 sequences in the sample, approximately 49% were seen once. The sequencing input was peripheral blood or thyroid tissue (not recorded which). These receptors all come from an adult woman with Graves' disease, either hyperthyroidism or ophthalmopathy (not recorded which).

This clonotype was detected ten times or more. The chain has TRBV12-3 or TRBV12-4 and TRBJ1-6; D call uncertain. V was clipped by 4 bases and J by 7 bases, with 8 bases between them. This CDR3 region has 13 residues. CDR3 DNA: TGTGCCAGCAGTTCGAGTGCGAATTCACCCCTCCACTTT. It specifies CASSSSANSPLHF.

This clonotype was detected ten times or more. The chain links TRBV2 to TRBJ1-2, with a weak D call TRBD1 (6 bases). Germline lookup yields CDR1 SNHLY and CDR2 FYNNEI. This CDR3 comprises 15 residues. V was cut by 0 bases and J by 2 bases, with 10 bases left in between. The CDR3 is CASSEAGGPNYGYTF. CDR3 nucleotides: TGTGCCAGCAGTGAAGCGGGGGGGCCCAACTATGGCTACACCTTC.

The V and J genes are TRBV6-6 and TRBJ2-3, with D perhaps being TRBD1 or TRBD2 (6 bases each). The CDR3 is made up of 14 amino acids. V was clipped by 5 bases and J by 4 bases, with 13 bases between them. Germline V CDR1 and CDR2: MNHNY, SVGAGI (reference sequence). The CDR3 is CASSEPEGADTQYF. The CDR3 nucleotides read TGTGCCAGCAGTGAACCGGAGGGGGCAGATACGCAGTATTTT.

The chain uses TRBV7-9 and TRBJ1-6; no clear D. This CDR3 is built from 14 residues. The germline V and J ends were trimmed by 6 bases and 7 bases, with 13 bases remaining between them. Per germline, CDR1 SEHNR and CDR2 FQNEAQ (reference sequence). The chain's CDR3 is CASSLPPGNSPLHF. The CDR3 nucleotides are TGTGCCAGCAGTTTACCCCCTGGGAATTCACCCCTCCACTTT.

This clonotype was seen more than once but under ten times. This chain connects TRBV3-1 to TRBJ2-7, with no clear D. Trimming took off 1 base at V and 3 bases at J, with 7 bases between the two ends. The CDR3 totals 13 residues. Per germline, CDR1 LGHDT and CDR2 YNNKEL (reference sequence). This chain's CDR3 is CASSQVNRYEQYF. The CDR3 coding sequence is TGTGCCAGCAGCCAAGTTAACCGCTACGAGCAGTACTTC.

This chain uses TRBV10-3 with TRBJ1-6; the match to TRBD1 covers 7 bases. This CDR3 is 13 amino acids long. Trimming at V came to 5 bases and at J to 8 bases, leaving 3 bases not matched to a gene. Germline loops: CDR1 ENHRY, CDR2 SYGVKD. The CDR3 DNA is TGTGCCATCAGTCCAGGGGGAGATTCACCCCTCCACTTT. This translates into CAISPGGDSPLHF.

This chain connects TRBV12-3 or TRBV12-4 to TRBJ2-7; D remains ambiguous. The CDR3 spans 14 residues. Trimming cost V 5 bases and J 0 bases, with 11 bases left between them. This CDR3 is CASSPRTNSYEQYF. CDR3 DNA: TGTGCCAGCAGTCCCAGGACCAACTCCTACGAGCAGTACTTC.

This clonotype was seen many times. The CDR3 coding sequence is TGTGCCAGTAGTAAGGTCAGGGAAGAGACCCAGTACTTC. It yields the protein CASSKVREETQYF. This chain uses TRBV19 with TRBJ2-5; D possibly corresponds to TRBD1 (5 bases). Per the germline V gene, CDR1 is LNHDA and CDR2 is SQIVND (reference sequence). This CDR3 spans 13 amino acids. The ends were cut back, 4 bases at V and 3 bases at J, with 9 bases in the middle.

V is TRBV20-1 and J is TRBJ2-7; TRBD2 matches 10 bases. Germline V gene lookup returns CDR1 DFQATT and CDR2 SNEGSKA (reference sequence). The CDR3 length is 15 residues. J lost 5 bases, V lost 0 bases, and 7 bases had no gene match. The DNA of the CDR3 is TGCAGTGCTAGAGATCCAGCGGGAGGGCTTAACGAGCAGTACTTC. Protein: CSARDPAGGLNEQYF.

Comment on this clonotype: No conserved phenylalanine or tryptophan ends this CDR3, so it is likely a read error. No DNA is shown, since the ends of the CDR3 on it are uncertain; the CDR3 is the one TCRdb lists. The chain uses TRBV11-1 and TRBJ1-2. CDR1 and CDR2 (germline): SGHAT, FQDESV (reference sequence). The CDR3 comprises 8 residues, both ends counted. The chain's CDR3 is CASSRDAY.

In its sample, this clonotype was seen many times. The V call is TRBV7-2, the J call TRBJ1-5; D ambiguous. CDR1 is SGHTA, CDR2 FQGNSA, per germline. This CDR3 region has 15 residues. The germline V and J ends were trimmed by 1 base and 3 bases, with 10 bases remaining between them. This chain's CDR3 is CASSLGAQTNQPQHF. In DNA form, the CDR3 reads TGTGCCAGCAGCTTAGGGGCCCAAACCAATCAGCCCCAGCATTTT.

This clonotype was seen many times. The rearrangement uses TRBV29-1 and TRBJ2-5; a possible D gene is TRBD1 (6 bases). Germline loops: CDR1 SQVTM, CDR2 ANQGSEA. V lost 4 bases and J 1 base, leaving 10 bases between the germline ends. The CDR3 consists of 13 residues. The CDR3 bases are TGCAGCGTTGTTGGGGGCAGCCAAGAGACCCAGTACTTC. Translating it yields CSVVGGSQETQYF.

The chain combines TRBV19 with TRBJ1-1, with TRBD1 matching over 7 bases. The trim removed 6 bases at V and 9 bases at J, leaving 1 base unmatched. The CDR3 spans 10 residues. The germline gives CDR1 LNHDA, CDR2 SQIVND (reference sequence). The CDR3 nucleotides are TGTGCCAGTAGACAGGGGAAAGCTTTCTTT. Translating it yields CASRQGKAFF.

This clonotype was detected a few times. The chain carries TRBV6-1 and TRBJ2-7; tentatively, D is TRBD1 or TRBD2 (5 bases each). V was shortened by 5 bases and J by 2 bases, with 13 bases between the two germline ends. The CDR3 covers 14 residues. CDR1 and CDR2 from the germline V gene are MNHNS and SASEGT. As DNA, the CDR3 is TGTGCCAGCAGTACCGGGACGCCCCCCTACGAGCAGTACTTC. Its protein product is CASSTGTPPYEQYF.

This clonotype was recorded at least ten times. The chain has TRBV20-1 and TRBJ1-5, with 11 bases matching TRBD1. CDR1 and CDR2 (germline): DFQATT, SNEGSKA (reference sequence). The CDR3 has 14 residues. V lost 5 bases and J lost 7; bases outside the gene matches: 7. CDR3 bases: TGCAGTGCTCGGGGACAGGGGGTATGGCAGCCCCAGCATTTT. Its protein product is CSARGQGVWQPQHF.

In this sample, this clonotype turned up a few times. The chain combines TRBV9 with TRBJ2-1; no firm D call. CDR1 is SGDLS and CDR2 is YYNGEE in the germline V gene. Deletions cut 0 bases from V and 11 bases from J, with 15 bases between. This CDR3 contains 14 residues. The CDR3 protein is CASSVGTISEKQFF. CDR3 bases: TGTGCCAGCAGCGTAGGGACCATCAGCGAGAAGCAGTTCTTC.

This clonotype was observed many times. This sequence joins TRBV4-3 and TRBJ1-6; 7 bases are a match to TRBD1. Germline V gene data show CDR1 as LGHNA and CDR2 as YSLEER. This CDR3 is built from 16 residues. Losses at the gene ends were 0 bases for V and 7 bases for J; bases not matched to a gene: 6. The CDR3 spells CASSQDHARGNSPLHF. The CDR3 DNA reads TGCGCCAGCAGCCAAGATCACGCCAGGGGGAATTCACCCCTCCACTTT.

V usage is TRBV4-3 and J usage is TRBJ1-5, with no clear D. This CDR3 has 15 amino acids. CDR1 LGHNA and CDR2 YSLEER come from the germline V gene. The V and J ends lost 0 bases and 4 bases respectively, with 10 bases between them. The chain's CDR3 is CASSQDFQTNQPQHF. In DNA, the CDR3 is TGCGCCAGCAGCCAAGATTTCCAAACGAATCAGCCCCAGCATTTT.

This rearrangement joins TRBV20-1 to TRBJ1-2, with D possibly TRBD1 on 5 matching bases. The germline V gene encodes CDR1 DFQATT and CDR2 SNEGSKA (reference sequence). Deletions cut 4 bases from V and 6 bases from J, with 15 bases between. The CDR3 contains 13 residues. The CDR3 sequence: CSATGAGDDGYTF. CDR3 coding DNA: TGCAGTGCTACTGGGGCCGGGGACGATGGCTACACCTTC.

The rearrangement links TRBV15 to TRBJ2-7, with D uncertain. The germline V and J ends were trimmed by 1 base and 3 bases, with 7 bases remaining between them. Per the germline V gene, CDR1 is LNHNV and CDR2 is YYDKDF (reference sequence). The CDR3 has 13 amino acids. The CDR3 DNA follows: TGTGCCACCAGCAGAGTTCGCGGCTACGAGCAGTACTTC. This translates into CATSRVRGYEQYF.

V and J are TRBV2 and TRBJ2-6; 12 bases line up with TRBD1. Unmatched junction bases numbered 9, after V lost 5 bases and J lost 4 bases. The V gene's germline CDR1 is SNHLY and CDR2 FYNNEI. The CDR3 is 18 amino acids. CDR3 DNA sequence: TGTGCCAGCAGTTTTCCGGGACAGGGGGCAACCGGGGCCAACGTCCTGACTTTC. Protein: CASSFPGQGATGANVLTF.

This rearrangement joins TRBV7-2 to TRBJ2-2; 8 bases agree with TRBD2. The germline V gene encodes CDR1 SGHTA and CDR2 FQGNSA. The CDR3 runs 19 residues. V shed 7 bases, J shed 4 bases, and the junction held 20 bases outside the gene matches. The CDR3 bases are TGTGCCAGCACCAGACCGGGATTAGCCGGGACTAGTGGCACCGGGGAGCTGTTTTTT. Translated, it gives CASTRPGLAGTSGTGELFF. The complete variable domain, with remaining parts taken from reference TRBV7-2 and TRBJ2-2, reads GAGVSQSPSNKVTEKGKDVELRCDPISGHTALYWYRQSLGQGLEFLIYFQGNSAPDKSGLPSDRFSAERTGGSVSTLTIQRTQQEDSAVYLCASTRPGLAGTSGTGELFFGEGSRLTVL.

As regards this clonotype: Given a much more abundant clone one base away, this may be a read error. CDR3 coding DNA: TGTGACAGCAGCGGGGAGAGGGAGTTGGTGAACACTGAAGCTTTCTTT. Translating it yields CDSSGERELVNTEAFF. This chain links TRBV12-3 or TRBV12-4 with TRBJ1-1, with D hard to call. CDR3 size: 16 residues.

This clonotype was picked up many times. This chain joins TRBV29-1 and TRBJ1-2; 7 bases map to TRBD1. The CDR3 sequence is 13 residues long. The junction had 2 bases not matched to a gene; V was cut back by 4 bases and J by 0 bases. Germline V gives CDR1 SQVTM, CDR2 ANQGSEA. The CDR3 nucleotides are TGCAGCGTTGCGACAGGGACTAACTATGGCTACACCTTC. It encodes CSVATGTNYGYTF.

The V call is TRBV6-5, the J call TRBJ2-7; D may be TRBD1 (5 bases). Germline V gives CDR1 MNHEY, CDR2 SVGAGI. This CDR3 spans 13 amino acids. Trimming pared 4 bases from V and 5 bases from J, leaving 12 bases between. The CDR3, as DNA: TGTGCCAGCAGTTTCCTAGGACACGACGAGCAGTACTTC. Translated: CASSFLGHDEQYF.

The chain employs TRBV5-1 and TRBJ1-3; 7 bases align to TRBD1. The germline V gene encodes CDR1 SGHRS and CDR2 YFSETQ. The CDR3 runs to 19 residues. V lost 3 bases, J lost 2 bases, and 17 bases stayed unmatched. The CDR3 DNA is TGCGCCAGCAGCTCGCTAGACGAGACAGGGAAGGGACCTGGAAACACCATATATTTT. Residues: CASSSLDETGKGPGNTIYF.

This clonotype was counted ten times or more. The chain recombines TRBV19 with TRBJ2-7, with 11 bases aligning to TRBD2. The CDR3 consists of 15 residues. The J segment lost 5 bases and the V segment lost 5 bases, leaving 8 bases of the junction unmatched. Germline values: CDR1 LNHDA, CDR2 SQIVND (reference sequence). As DNA, the CDR3 is TGTGCCAGTAGTCTTGGGACTAGCGGAGCAAACGAGCAGTACTTC. It yields the protein CASSLGTSGANEQYF. Full variable domain (rest looked up from reference TRBV19 and TRBJ2-7): DGGITQSPKYLFRKEGQNVTLSCEQNLNHDAMYWYRQDPGQGLRLIYYSQIVNDFQKGDIAEGYSVSREKKESFPLTVTSAQKNPTAFYLCASSLGTSGANEQYFGPGTRLTVT.

The chain carries TRBV7-9 and TRBJ2-7; no firm D call. Trimming left V 5 bases short and J 1 base short, with 15 bases between. Germline V lookup: CDR1 SEHNR, CDR2 FQNEAQ (reference sequence). The CDR3 spans 15 residues. DNA for the CDR3: TGTGCCAGCAGCCAAAGGACCCTAGGATCCTACGAGCAGTACTTC. Protein: CASSQRTLGSYEQYF.

The chain has TRBV7-8 and TRBJ2-7; D unclear. This CDR3 region has 12 residues. Germline V lookup: CDR1 SGHVS, CDR2 FQNEAQ. Trimming removed 1 base at V and 9 bases at J, with 10 bases between. The CDR3 sequence: CASSLGPLGQYF. The DNA for the CDR3 is TGTGCCAGCAGCTTAGGTCCATTGGGGCAGTACTTC.

The chain links TRBV5-1 to TRBJ1-5; unclear D gene. The CDR3 is made up of 15 amino acids. Germline CDR1 SGHRS, CDR2 YFSETQ. Trimming took off 0 bases at V and 5 bases at J, with 12 bases between the two ends. This chain's CDR3 is CASSLEPGRDQPQHF. The CDR3 DNA sequence: TGCGCCAGCAGCTTGGAACCGGGAAGGGATCAGCCCCAGCATTTT. Drawing the rest from reference TRBV5-1 and TRBJ1-5, the complete variable domain is KAGVTQTPRYLIKTRGQQVTLSCSPISGHRSVSWYQQTPGQGLQFLFEYFSETQRNKGNFPGRFSGRQFSNSRSEMNVSTLELGDSALYLCASSLEPGRDQPQHFGDGTRLSIL.